This is a list of T cell receptor beta chains from one sample in a study of blood T cell repertoires in COVID-19. Sequencing used immunoSEQ multiplex PCR; TCRdb keeps in-frame clones, though not all of them. Of under 300,000 clones in the sample, roughly 91% were seen once. Sequencing input: peripheral blood. These receptors all come from a woman aged 40 to 50 who had recovered from COVID-19. Each CDR3 is given without its conserved first and last residue. Each record gives: J gene, V gene, CDR3 protein.

TRBJ2-1 | TRBV19 | ASNGKGTSGPSSYNEQF
TRBJ2-1 | TRBV2 | ASRGGSGRAEQF
TRBJ1-5 | TRBV24-1 | ATSDSQGLGGTQH
TRBJ2-1 | TRBV9 | ASSEGTRGGDEQF
TRBJ2-1 | TRBV7-9 | ASSPRVGGGPYNEQF
TRBJ1-1 | TRBV3-1/TRBV3-2 | ASIGGAANTEAF
TRBJ1-2 | TRBV5-4 | ASSQGAGQGGYGYT
TRBJ1-5 | TRBV16 | ASSQLSRNQPQH
TRBJ1-6 | TRBV6-5 | ASSYVPRGNSPLH
TRBJ1-2 | TRBV5-1 | ASSLGVGARYGYT
TRBJ2-7 | TRBV4-3 | ASSPGQGGGYEQY
TRBJ1-5 | TRBV6-2/TRBV6-3 | ASSQYRGNQPQH
TRBJ2-5 | TRBV27 | ASSSTAYQETQY
TRBJ2-7 | TRBV7-2 | ASSLWGDRGTSFSYEQY
TRBJ2-5 | TRBV11-3 | ASSLGLGLAGVWQETQY
TRBJ1-5 | TRBV3-1/TRBV3-2 | ASSQDGGASNQPQH
TRBJ2-7 | TRBV27 | ASSLSPTRYEQY
TRBJ2-1 | TRBV27 | ASSKDSVSYNEQF
TRBJ1-1 | TRBV4-1 | ASSAGGSAKAF
TRBJ2-3 | TRBV25-1 | ASSEYRQGPSTDTQY
TRBJ2-3 | TRBV3-1/TRBV3-2 | ASSQGGLAGVPDTQY
TRBJ2-3 | TRBV4-2 | ASSQGLARDTQY
TRBJ2-1 | TRBV21-1 | ASSQLTSGIDNEQF
TRBJ1-4 | TRBV19 | ASSMGDRVVEKLF
TRBJ2-1 | TRBV7-8 | ASSSPPSAHYNEQF
TRBJ2-2 | TRBV6-5 | ASSYSTTTGELF
TRBJ1-4 | TRBV5-6 | ASSSRGPGKLF
TRBJ1-1 | TRBV6-2/TRBV6-3 | ASSSPQGWRTEAF
TRBJ2-3 | TRBV7-6 | ASSISGRGADTQY
TRBJ2-4 | TRBV28 | ASTPRRGLAKNIQY
TRBJ1-3 | TRBV11-2 | ASTFGGEDTIY
TRBJ1-2 | TRBV5-1 | ASSWGQGTYGYT
TRBJ2-5 | TRBV18 | ASSRGRQGVTQY
TRBJ2-3 | TRBV7-2 | ASSLAPLAGGRSDTQY
TRBJ2-2 | TRBV4-1 | ASSHPLADSRTGELF
TRBJ2-5 | TRBV10-3 | AISDRLAGGPQTQY
TRBJ2-1 | TRBV15 | ATSTGRLASNEQF
TRBJ1-2 | TRBV30 | AWTAGIYYGYT
TRBJ2-1 | TRBV6-5 | ASSTDSKAEF
TRBJ2-5 | TRBV24-1 | ATGSWEVETQY
TRBJ1-2 | TRBV19 | ASSTGRFRGGYT
TRBJ2-1 | TRBV4-1 | ASSQQPAGVDYNEQF
TRBJ2-3 | TRBV7-7 | ASSLGWDTGDPQY
TRBJ2-7 | TRBV6-6 | ASTEGGRAWEQY
TRBJ2-2 | TRBV7-6 | ASSPHEGAPGGELF
TRBJ2-5 | TRBV7-9 | ASSQAGAGETQY
TRBJ2-4 | TRBV13 | ASSPRTEAKNIQY
TRBJ2-7 | TRBV7-9 | ASSATSGSSYEQY
TRBJ1-1 | TRBV27 | ASSPTGGWGTEAF
TRBJ1-1 | TRBV6-7 | AGGSGEAF
TRBJ2-1 | TRBV11-1 | ASSRGGTPEQF
TRBJ1-1 | TRBV6-5 | ASTPRDRNTEAF
TRBJ2-2 | TRBV12-3/TRBV12-4 | ASSTQGTGELF
TRBJ2-1 | TRBV27 | ASSPGLAWYNEQF
TRBJ2-3 | TRBV3-1/TRBV3-2 | ASTRQGPDTQY
TRBJ1-4 | TRBV5-6 | ASTGAGEKLF
TRBJ2-7 | TRBV4-3 | ASSPVVYDEQY
TRBJ2-1 | TRBV4-1 | ASSQGLTNNEQF